Below, 16 T cell receptor beta chains from the same sample are listed, as sequenced in a study of blood T cell repertoires in COVID-19. Clones were sequenced by immunoSEQ multiplex PCR, and TCRdb holds only the in-frame ones, with some missing. The table has 150,000 to 200,000 clones, around 76% seen once; the top ten hold more than 7.5%. The sequencing sample was made of peripheral blood. These receptors came from a woman in her 70s with acute or convalescent COVID-19.

The rearrangement links TRBV3-1 (or the pseudogene TRBV3-2) to TRBJ1-6; 8 bases line up with TRBD1. Germline V gives CDR1 LGHDT, CDR2 YNNKEL (reference sequence). The CDR3 runs 15 residues. J was trimmed by 3 bases and V by 6 bases; bases with no gene match: 4. As DNA, the CDR3 is TGTGCCAGCAGAACAGGGGGACTCTATAATTCACCCCTCCACTTT. Its translation: CASRTGGLYNSPLHF.

V is TRBV27 and J is TRBJ2-7; D may be TRBD2 (7 bases). Germline CDR1 and CDR2: MNHEY and SMNVEV (reference sequence). The length of the CDR3 is 12 residues. Trimming took off 6 bases at V and 2 bases at J, with 8 bases between the two ends. Here the CDR3 DNA reads TGTGCCAGCAGAGGGGGGGCCTACGAGCAGTACTTC. This codes for CASRGGAYEQYF.

The chain couples TRBV28 to TRBJ1-2; D remains ambiguous. Germline CDR1 reads MDHEN; CDR2 reads SYDVKM. Trimming took 4 bases from V and 5 from J, leaving 8 bases between them. The CDR3 is 12 residues long. The DNA for the CDR3 is TGTGCCAGCAGTTCCCGGTTTTATGGCTACACCTTC. Protein sequence: CASSSRFYGYTF.

In this sample, this clone turned up once. The gene calls are TRBV7-9 and TRBJ1-2; no reliable D call. Trimming took off 4 bases at V and 8 bases at J, with 17 bases between the two ends. CDR3 size: 14 residues. Germline CDR1 reads SEHNR; CDR2 reads FQNEAQ (reference sequence). This CDR3 is CASSSQTFAYGYTF. In DNA form, the CDR3 reads TGTGCCAGCAGCTCACAGACCTTTGCCTACGGCTACACCTTC.

The chain recombines TRBV19 with TRBJ1-1; D may be TRBD1 (6 bases). Germline V gene lookup returns CDR1 LNHDA and CDR2 SQIVND (reference sequence). The V gene lost 0 bases and the J gene lost 10 bases, with 9 bases spanning the gap. The length of the CDR3 is 12 residues. CDR3 region: CASSIEGTRAFF. The CDR3, as DNA: TGTGCCAGTAGTATAGAGGGGACACGAGCTTTCTTT.

This chain joins TRBV30 and TRBJ2-5, with 11 bases identical to TRBD2. This CDR3 contains 17 residues. From germline, CDR1 is GTSNPN and CDR2 SVGIG (reference sequence). The junction had 7 bases not matched to a gene; V was cut back by 0 bases and J by 1 base. As DNA, the CDR3 is TGTGCCTGGAGTGTATCCCTAGCGGGGGGTCTCCAAGAGACCCAGTACTTC. Its protein product is CAWSVSLAGGLQETQYF.

V gene TRBV24-1 combines with J gene TRBJ2-3, with D unresolved. Germline CDR1 and CDR2: KGHDR and SFDVKD. The CDR3 is 12 amino acids. The germline V and J ends were trimmed by 3 bases and 5 bases, with 5 bases remaining between them. CDR3 amino acids: CATSDVRDTQYF. DNA of the CDR3: TGTGCCACCAGTGATGTGCGAGATACGCAGTATTTT.

The CDR3 DNA reads as TGTGCCAGCAGCCAACCAACGGGGGGGCCGGAGACCCAGTACTTC. Translation gives CASSQPTGGPETQYF. This sequence joins TRBV6-5 and TRBJ2-5; the match to TRBD2 covers 8 bases. The CDR3 consists of 15 residues. V was pared by 6 bases and J by 5 bases, with 11 bases of the junction left unmatched. Germline values: CDR1 MNHEY, CDR2 SVGAGI.

This clone was observed a handful of times. The chain links TRBV20-1 to TRBJ2-4; a weak D match, TRBD2 (6 bases). CDR3 size: 11 residues. V shed 5 bases and J shed 9 bases, with 11 bases lying between them. CDR1 is DFQATT and CDR2 is SNEGSKA in the germline V gene (reference sequence). The CDR3 is CSALTSTIQYF. In DNA form, the CDR3 reads TGCAGTGCTCTTACTAGCACCATTCAGTACTTC.

This clone was seen once. The J gene is TRBJ1-2, the V gene TRBV3-1 (or the pseudogene TRBV3-2); 8 bases fit TRBD1. Trimming at V came to 5 bases and at J to 6 bases, leaving 11 bases not matched to a gene. CDR3 size: 15 residues. The germline V gene has CDR1 LGHDT and CDR2 YNNKEL (reference sequence). The CDR3 region is CASSSMRDRGNGYTF. Here the CDR3 DNA reads TGTGCCAGCAGCTCCATGAGAGACAGGGGCAATGGCTACACCTTC.

The chain combines TRBV7-9 with TRBJ1-2, with 7 bases that match TRBD1. V dropped 1 base and J dropped 4; count of bases not matched to a gene: 12. Germline V gives CDR1 SEHNR, CDR2 FQNEAQ (reference sequence). This CDR3 spans 17 amino acids. This CDR3 reads CASSLERGRTGPYGYTF. CDR3 DNA: TGTGCCAGCAGCTTAGAGCGGGGGAGGACAGGTCCCTATGGCTACACCTTC.

This clone came up once. CDR3 sequence: CASSNRGGHRTYEQYF. CDR3 nucleotide sequence: TGTGCCAGCAGCAACCGCGGGGGGCACCGAACCTACGAGCAGTACTTC. The V and J genes are TRBV5-4 and TRBJ2-7; 8 nucleotides match TRBD2. Germline lookup yields CDR1 SGHNT and CDR2 YYREEE (reference sequence). This CDR3 region has 16 residues. Trimming cost V 4 bases and J 2 bases; bases outside gene matches: 11.

This clone was seen only a few times. The rearrangement joins TRBV6-5 to TRBJ1-1, with D uncertain. There are 14 residues in the CDR3. CDR1 and CDR2 (germline): MNHEY, SVGAGI. The germline V and J ends were trimmed by 2 bases and 0 bases, with 7 bases remaining between them. CDR3: CASSYKRLNTEAFF. The DNA of the CDR3 is TGTGCCAGCAGTTACAAGCGGTTGAACACTGAAGCTTTCTTT.

The V and J genes are TRBV10-1 and TRBJ2-5, with a weak D call TRBD2 (6 bases). The CDR3 has 16 amino acids. The ends were cut back, 3 bases at V and 2 bases at J, with 16 bases in the middle. Germline CDR1 WNHNN, CDR2 SYGVQD (reference sequence). The CDR3 loop reads CASSEWSGTGQETQYF. The CDR3 DNA sequence: TGCGCCAGCAGTGAATGGTCAGGGACTGGACAAGAGACCCAGTACTTC.

The gene calls are TRBV30 and TRBJ1-5, with D possibly matching TRBD1 (6 bases). CDR1 and CDR2 (germline): GTSNPN, SVGIG (reference sequence). The V end was cut by 5 bases, the J end by 2 bases, with 10 bases between. There are 13 residues in the CDR3. The CDR3 region has the DNA TGTGCCTGGGGTCCAGGGGGCAATCAGCCCCAGCATTTT. This translates into CAWGPGGNQPQHF. Full variable domain (missing parts from reference TRBV30 and TRBJ1-5): SQTIHQWPATLVQPVGSPLSLECTVEGTSNPNLYWYRQAAGRGLQLLFYSVGIGQISSEVPQNLSASRPQDRQFILSSKKLLLSDSGFYLCAWGPGGNQPQHFGDGTRLSIL.

The chain recombines TRBV25-1 with TRBJ1-2, with D possibly being TRBD1 (6 bases). Trimming left V 3 bases short and J 5 bases short, with 13 bases between. The CDR3 sequence is 14 residues long. Germline lookup yields CDR1 MGHDK and CDR2 SYGVNS. CDR3 region: CASSDSRTAYGYTF. The CDR3 nucleotides read TGTGCCAGCAGTGATTCGCGGACAGCTTATGGCTACACCTTC.